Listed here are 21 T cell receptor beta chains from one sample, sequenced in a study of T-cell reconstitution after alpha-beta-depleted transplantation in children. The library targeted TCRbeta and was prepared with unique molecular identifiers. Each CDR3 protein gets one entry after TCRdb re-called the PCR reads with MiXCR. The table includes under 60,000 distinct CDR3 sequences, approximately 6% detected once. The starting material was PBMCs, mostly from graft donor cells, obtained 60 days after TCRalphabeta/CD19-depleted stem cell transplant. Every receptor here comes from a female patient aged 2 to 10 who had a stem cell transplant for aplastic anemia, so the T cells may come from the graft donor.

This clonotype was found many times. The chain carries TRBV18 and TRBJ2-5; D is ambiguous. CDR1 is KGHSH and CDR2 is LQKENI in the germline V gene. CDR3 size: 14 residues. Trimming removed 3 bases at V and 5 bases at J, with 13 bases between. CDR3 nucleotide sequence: TGTGCCAGCTCACCGGCGTATGAAGGGGAGACCCAGTACTTC. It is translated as CASSPAYEGETQYF.

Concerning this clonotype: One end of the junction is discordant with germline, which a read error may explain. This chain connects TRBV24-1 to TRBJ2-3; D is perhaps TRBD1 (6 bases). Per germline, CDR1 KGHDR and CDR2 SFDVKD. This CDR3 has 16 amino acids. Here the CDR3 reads CATSGLAGVSTDTQYF. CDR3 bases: TGTGCCACCAGTGGTTTGGCAGGGGTTAGCACAGATACGCAGTATTTT.

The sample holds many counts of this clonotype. As DNA, the CDR3 is TGTGCCAGCAGCGAAATGTCTTCAGCCGCTTTCTTT. The encoded protein is CASSEMSSAAFF. V is TRBV11-2 and J is TRBJ1-1; D is uncertain. Trimming took 5 bases from V and 11 from J, leaving 15 bases between them. Germline loops: CDR1 SGHAT, CDR2 FQNNGV. This CDR3 has 12 residues.

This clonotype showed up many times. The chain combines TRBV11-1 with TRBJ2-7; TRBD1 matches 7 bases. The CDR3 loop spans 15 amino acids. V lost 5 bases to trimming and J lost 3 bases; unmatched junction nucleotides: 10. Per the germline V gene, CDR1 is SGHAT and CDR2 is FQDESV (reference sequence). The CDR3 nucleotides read TGTGCCAGCAGCCATTGGGGGACAGTGAACTACGAGCAGTACTTC. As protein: CASSHWGTVNYEQYF.

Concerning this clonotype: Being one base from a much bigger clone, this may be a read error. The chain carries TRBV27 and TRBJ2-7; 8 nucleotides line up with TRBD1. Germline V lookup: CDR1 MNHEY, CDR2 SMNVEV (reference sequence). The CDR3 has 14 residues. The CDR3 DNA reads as TGTGCCAGCAGCCGGACAGGGCTCACCTACGACCAGTACTTC. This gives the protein CASSRTGLTYDQYF.

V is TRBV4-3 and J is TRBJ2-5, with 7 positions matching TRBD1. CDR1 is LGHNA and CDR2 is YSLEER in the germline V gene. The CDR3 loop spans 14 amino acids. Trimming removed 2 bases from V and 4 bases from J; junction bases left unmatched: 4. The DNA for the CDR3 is TGCGCCAGCAGCCAAAACACAGGGGCAGAGACCCAGTACTTC. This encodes CASSQNTGAETQYF.

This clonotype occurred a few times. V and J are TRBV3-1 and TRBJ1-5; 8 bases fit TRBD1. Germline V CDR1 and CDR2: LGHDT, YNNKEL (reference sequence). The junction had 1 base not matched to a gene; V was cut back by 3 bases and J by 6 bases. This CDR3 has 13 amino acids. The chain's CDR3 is CASSQDRAQPQHF. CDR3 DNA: TGTGCCAGCAGCCAGGACAGGGCTCAGCCCCAGCATTTT.

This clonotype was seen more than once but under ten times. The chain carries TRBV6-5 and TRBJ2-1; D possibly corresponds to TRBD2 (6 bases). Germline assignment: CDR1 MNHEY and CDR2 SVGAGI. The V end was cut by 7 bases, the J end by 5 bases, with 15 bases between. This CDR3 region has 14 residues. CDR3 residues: CASTTGVGNNEQFF. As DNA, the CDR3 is TGTGCCAGCACCACGGGAGTGGGCAACAATGAGCAGTTCTTC.

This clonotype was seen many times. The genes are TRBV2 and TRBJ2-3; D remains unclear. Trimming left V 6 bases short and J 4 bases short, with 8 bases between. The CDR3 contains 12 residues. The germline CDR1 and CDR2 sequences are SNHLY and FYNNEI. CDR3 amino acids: CASRRESDTQYF. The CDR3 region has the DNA TGTGCCAGCAGAAGGGAATCAGATACGCAGTATTTT.

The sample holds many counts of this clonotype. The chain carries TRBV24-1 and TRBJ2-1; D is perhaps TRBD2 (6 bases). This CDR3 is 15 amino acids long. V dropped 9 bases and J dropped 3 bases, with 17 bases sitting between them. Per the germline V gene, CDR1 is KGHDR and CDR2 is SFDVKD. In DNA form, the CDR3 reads TGTGCCACCGCCACCAGCGGGCTACTCTACAATGAGCAGTTCTTC. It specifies CATATSGLLYNEQFF.

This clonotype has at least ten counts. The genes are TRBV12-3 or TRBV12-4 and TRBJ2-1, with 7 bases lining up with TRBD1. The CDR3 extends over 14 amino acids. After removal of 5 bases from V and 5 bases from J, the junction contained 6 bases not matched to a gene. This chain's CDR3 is CASSPRQGNNEQFF. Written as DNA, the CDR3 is TGTGCCAGCAGTCCTAGACAGGGAAACAATGAGCAGTTCTTC.

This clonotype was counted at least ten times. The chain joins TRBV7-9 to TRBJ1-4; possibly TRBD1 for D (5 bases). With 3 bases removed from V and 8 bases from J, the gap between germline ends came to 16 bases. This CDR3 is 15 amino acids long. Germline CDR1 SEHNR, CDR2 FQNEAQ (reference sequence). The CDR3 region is CASSFGTLVREKLFF. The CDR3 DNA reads TGTGCCAGCAGCTTTGGGACGCTGGTTCGAGAAAAACTGTTTTTT.

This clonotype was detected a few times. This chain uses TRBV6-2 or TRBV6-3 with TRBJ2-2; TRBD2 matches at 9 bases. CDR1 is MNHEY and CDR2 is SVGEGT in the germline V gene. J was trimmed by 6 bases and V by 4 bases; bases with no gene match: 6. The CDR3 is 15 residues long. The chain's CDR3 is CASSSMREGPGELFF. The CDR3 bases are TGTGCCAGCAGTTCTATGCGGGAGGGCCCCGGGGAGCTGTTTTTT.

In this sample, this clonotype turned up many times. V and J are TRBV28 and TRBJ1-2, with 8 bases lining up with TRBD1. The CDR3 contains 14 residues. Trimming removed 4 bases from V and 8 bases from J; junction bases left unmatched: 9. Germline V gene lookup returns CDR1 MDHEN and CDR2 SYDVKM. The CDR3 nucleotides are TGTGCCAGCAGTTCCCCGGACAGGGCTGGAGGCTACACCTTC. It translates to CASSSPDRAGGYTF.

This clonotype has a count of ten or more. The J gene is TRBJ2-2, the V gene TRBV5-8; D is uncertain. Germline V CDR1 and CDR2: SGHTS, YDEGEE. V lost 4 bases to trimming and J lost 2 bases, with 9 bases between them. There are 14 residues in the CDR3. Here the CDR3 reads CASSRRQNTGELFF. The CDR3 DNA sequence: TGTGCCAGCAGCAGACGACAAAACACCGGGGAGCTGTTTTTT.

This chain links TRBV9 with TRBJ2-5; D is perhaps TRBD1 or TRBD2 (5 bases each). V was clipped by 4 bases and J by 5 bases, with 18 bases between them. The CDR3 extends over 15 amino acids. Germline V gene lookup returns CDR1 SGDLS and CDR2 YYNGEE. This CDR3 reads CASSPAGTSVETQYF. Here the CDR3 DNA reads TGTGCCAGCAGCCCCGCCGGGACCTCCGTTGAGACCCAGTACTTC.

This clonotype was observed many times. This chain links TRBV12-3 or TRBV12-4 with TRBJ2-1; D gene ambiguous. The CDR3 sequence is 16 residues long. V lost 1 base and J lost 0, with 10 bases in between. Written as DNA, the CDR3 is TGTGCCAGCAGTTTAGATCTGCCAGACTCCTACAATGAGCAGTTCTTC. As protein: CASSLDLPDSYNEQFF.

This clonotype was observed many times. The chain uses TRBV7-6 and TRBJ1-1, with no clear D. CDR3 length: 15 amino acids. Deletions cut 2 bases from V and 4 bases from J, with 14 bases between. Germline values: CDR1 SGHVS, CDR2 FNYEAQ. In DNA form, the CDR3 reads TGTGCCAGCAGCTTATATGCGACGGCGCGCACTGAAGCTTTCTTT. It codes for CASSLYATARTEAFF.

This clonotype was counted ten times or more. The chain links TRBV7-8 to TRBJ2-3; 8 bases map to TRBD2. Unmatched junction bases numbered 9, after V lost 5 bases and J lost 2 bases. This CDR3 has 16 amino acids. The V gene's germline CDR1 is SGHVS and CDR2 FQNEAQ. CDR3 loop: CASSPGGGGTTDTQYF. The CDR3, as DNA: TGTGCCAGCAGCCCGGGGGGGGGCGGCACCACAGATACGCAGTATTTT.

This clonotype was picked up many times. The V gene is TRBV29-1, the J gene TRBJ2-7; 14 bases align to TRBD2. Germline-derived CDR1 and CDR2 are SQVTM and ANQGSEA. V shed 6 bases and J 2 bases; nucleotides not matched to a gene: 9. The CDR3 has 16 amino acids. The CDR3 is CSVGTGTSGGAYEQYF. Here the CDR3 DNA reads TGCAGCGTGGGGACCGGGACTAGCGGGGGTGCCTACGAGCAGTACTTC.

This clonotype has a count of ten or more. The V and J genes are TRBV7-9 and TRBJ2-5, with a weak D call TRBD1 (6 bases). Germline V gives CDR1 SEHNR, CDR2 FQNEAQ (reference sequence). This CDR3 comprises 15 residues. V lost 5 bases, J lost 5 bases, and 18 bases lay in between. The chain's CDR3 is CASSPGAANGETQYF. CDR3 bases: TGTGCCAGCAGCCCAGGGGCAGCTAATGGGGAGACCCAGTACTTC.